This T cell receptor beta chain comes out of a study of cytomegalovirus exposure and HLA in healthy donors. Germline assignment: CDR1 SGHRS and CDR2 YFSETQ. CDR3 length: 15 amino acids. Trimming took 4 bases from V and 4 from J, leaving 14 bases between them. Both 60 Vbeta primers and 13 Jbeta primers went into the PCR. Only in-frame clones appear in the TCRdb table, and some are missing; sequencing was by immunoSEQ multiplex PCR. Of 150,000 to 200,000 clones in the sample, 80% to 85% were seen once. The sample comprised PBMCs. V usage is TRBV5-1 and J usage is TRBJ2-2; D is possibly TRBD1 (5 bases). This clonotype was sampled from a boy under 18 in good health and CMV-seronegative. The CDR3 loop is CASSEYTTGTGELFF. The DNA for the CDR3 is TGCGCCAGCAGCGAGTATACCACAGGCACCGGGGAGCTGTTTTTT.